Described below is a single T cell receptor beta chain sequence and its context. Its target antigen remains unknown. There are no base qualities to consult, and no much larger clone falls within one base. Genomic DNA was isolated from the sorted cells so that the TCRbeta CDR3 region could be sequenced. TCRbeta CDR3 regions were sequenced using the immunoSEQ Assay. TCRdb mirrors the immuneACCESS table, restricted to in-frame sequences. Some clones are absent from its copies; in checked studies, under half trace to an unresolved V gene, and the reason for the others is unknown. For this sample the table gives 75,000 to 80,000 clones, of which around four fifths were detected only once. Jointly, the top ten make up around 0.73% of the sample. The trial excluded patients who had a history of autoimmune disease or were on systemic immunosuppression. In every dose cohort, peripheral blood was drawn for TCR sequencing at baseline, cycle 4 day 1, and cycle 7 day 1. Samples were obtained from an open-label, multicenter, first-in-human phase I dose-escalation trial of ivuxolimab. Adults with locally advanced or metastatic head and neck squamous cell, hepatocellular, melanoma or renal cell carcinoma were enrolled in the trial. Before TCR sequencing, CD4+ T cells and CD8+ T cells were sorted from peripheral blood as separate populations.

The data stem from a study of OX40 agonist ivuxolimab in advanced cancers. Concerning the study at large: Ivuxolimab was an agonistic, fully human IgG2 monoclonal antibody directed against OX40 (CD134), a costimulatory receptor. Prior anti-PD-1, anti-PD-L1 or anti-CTLA-4 therapy was permitted, and approximately 42% of dose-escalation patients had received checkpoint inhibitors. Intravenous ivuxolimab was administered to patients every 2 weeks at six dose levels: 0.01, 0.1, 0.3, 1.5, 3 and 10 mg/kg. Peripheral TCRbeta sequencing was intended to test whether TCR sequence diversity was altered and clonal T-cell expansion was caused by ivuxolimab. Of the 52 patients in dose escalation, about 19 had hepatocellular carcinoma, some 15 had melanoma, 9 had renal cell carcinoma and 9 had head and neck cancer. In the dose-escalation cohort, around four fifths of patients were male, and the mean age was approximately 64 years, with a range of about 20 to 79. Partial responses were achieved by three dose-escalation patients, of whom one had hepatocellular carcinoma and two had cutaneous melanoma. The paper reports the monotherapy dose-escalation portion (N of about 52 patients) of the phase I ivuxolimab trial.

Taken from cysteine to phenylalanine, the CDR3 has 12 residues. The kept DNA is CDR3 alone, 36 bases in frame from the first base. V loses 0 bases at its end and J loses 12 bases; junction bases beyond the gene matches: 1. The germline V gene encodes CDR1 SGHAT and CDR2 FQNNGV. Beyond this particular receptor, the publication reports: The antigen specificity of the clonally expanded peripheral T cells was not determined. In partial responders in the 0.1-3.0 mg/kg groups, normalized peripheral clonal expansion was found to be among the lowest, especially among CD8+ T cells. On average, CD8+ T cells showed more expanded clones than CD4+ T cells after ivuxolimab. Low levels of normalized T-cell clonal expansion were also seen in some nonresponding patients. At doses of 0.1 to 3.0 mg/kg, clonal expansion of both CD4+ and CD8+ T cells in blood was seen between baseline and week 6.

The TCR comes from an adult with an advanced solid tumor such as melanoma, head and neck, liver or kidney cancer. The rearrangement joined TRBV11-2 to TRBJ2-1; 8 central nucleotides agree with TRBD2. The specimen was CD4+ or CD8+ T cells sorted from blood, collected in a trial of the OX40 agonist ivuxolimab. At the DNA level, the sequence is TGTGCCAGCAGCTTAGATGGGACTAGGCAGTTCTTC. It translates as CASSLDGTRQFF.